This T cell receptor beta chain originates from a study of cytomegalovirus exposure and HLA in healthy donors. Study results and caveats: In vitro checks showed that three CMV-associated chains really do target CMV antigens.

The PCR employed 60 Vbeta primers together with 13 Jbeta primers. This table comes from immunoSEQ multiplex PCR, and its TCRdb copy is limited to in-frame clones, with some not included. The repertoire holds about 82,000 clones, with 63% as singletons. This CDR3 is 13 amino acids long. CDR1 is SGHTA, CDR2 FQGNSA, per germline. V lost 1 base, J lost 7 bases, and 8 bases lay in between. Points on this clone: The antigen is not known.

The sequence came from a woman aged 40 to 55 in good health and CMV-seropositive. The sample comprised PBMCs. This chain joins TRBV7-2 and TRBJ1-5; the D is unclear. In DNA, the CDR3 is TGTGCCAGCAGCTTAGAGCGTATGCAGCCCCAGCATTTT. It encodes CASSLERMQPQHF.